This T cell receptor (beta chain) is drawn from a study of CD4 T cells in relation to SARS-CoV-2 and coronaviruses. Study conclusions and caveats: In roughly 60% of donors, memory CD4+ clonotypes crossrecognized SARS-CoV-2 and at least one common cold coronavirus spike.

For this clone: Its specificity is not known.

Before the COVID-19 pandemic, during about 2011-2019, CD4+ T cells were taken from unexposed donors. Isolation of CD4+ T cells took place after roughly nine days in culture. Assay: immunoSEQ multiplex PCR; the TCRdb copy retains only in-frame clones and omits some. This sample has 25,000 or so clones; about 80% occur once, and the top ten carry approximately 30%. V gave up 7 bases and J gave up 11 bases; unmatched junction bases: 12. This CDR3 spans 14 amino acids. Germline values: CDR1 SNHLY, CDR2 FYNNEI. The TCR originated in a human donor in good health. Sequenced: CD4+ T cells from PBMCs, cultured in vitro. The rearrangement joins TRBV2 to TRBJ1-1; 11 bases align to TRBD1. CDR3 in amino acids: CASINGQGAIRAFF. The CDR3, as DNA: TGTGCCAGCATTAACGGACAGGGGGCGATTAGGGCTTTCTTT.